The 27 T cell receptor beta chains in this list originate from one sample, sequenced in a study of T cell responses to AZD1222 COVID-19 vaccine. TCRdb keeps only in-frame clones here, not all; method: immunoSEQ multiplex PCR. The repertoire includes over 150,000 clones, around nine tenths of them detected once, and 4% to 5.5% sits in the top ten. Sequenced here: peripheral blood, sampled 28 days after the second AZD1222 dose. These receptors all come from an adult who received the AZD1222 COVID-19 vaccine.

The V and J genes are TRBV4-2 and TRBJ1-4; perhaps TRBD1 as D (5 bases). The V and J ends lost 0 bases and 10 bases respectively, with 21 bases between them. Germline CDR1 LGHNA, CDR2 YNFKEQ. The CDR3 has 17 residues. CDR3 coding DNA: TGTGCCAGCAGCCAAGATGTTTCCGGGGCAGGTGGGGGAAAACTGTTTTTT. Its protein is CASSQDVSGAGGGKLFF.

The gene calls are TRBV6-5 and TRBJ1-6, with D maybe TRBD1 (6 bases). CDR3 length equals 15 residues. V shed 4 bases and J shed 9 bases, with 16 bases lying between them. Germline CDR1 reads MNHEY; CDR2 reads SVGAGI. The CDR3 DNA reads TGTGCCAGCAGTTTAAGGGGGGACGGGAGTTCACCCCTCCACTTT. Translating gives CASSLRGDGSSPLHF.

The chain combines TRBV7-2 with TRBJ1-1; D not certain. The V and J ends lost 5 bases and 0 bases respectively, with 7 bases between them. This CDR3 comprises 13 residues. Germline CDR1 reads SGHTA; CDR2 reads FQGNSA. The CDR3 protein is CASSLGMNTEAFF. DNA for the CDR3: TGTGCCAGCAGCCTTGGGATGAACACTGAAGCTTTCTTT.

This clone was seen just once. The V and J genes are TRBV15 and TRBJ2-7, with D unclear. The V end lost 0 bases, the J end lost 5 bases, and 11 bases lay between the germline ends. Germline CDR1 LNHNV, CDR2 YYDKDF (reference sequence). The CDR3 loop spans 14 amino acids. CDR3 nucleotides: TGTGCCACCAGCAGAGATGGGCGGTCAAACGAGCAGTACTTC. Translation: CATSRDGRSNEQYF.

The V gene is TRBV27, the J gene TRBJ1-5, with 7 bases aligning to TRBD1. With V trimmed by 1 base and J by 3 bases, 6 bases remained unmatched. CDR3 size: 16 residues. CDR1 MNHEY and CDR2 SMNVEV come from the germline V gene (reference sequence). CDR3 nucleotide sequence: TGTGCCAGCAGTTTATTTGGGACAGCCCACAATCAGCCCCAGCATTTT. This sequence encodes CASSLFGTAHNQPQHF.

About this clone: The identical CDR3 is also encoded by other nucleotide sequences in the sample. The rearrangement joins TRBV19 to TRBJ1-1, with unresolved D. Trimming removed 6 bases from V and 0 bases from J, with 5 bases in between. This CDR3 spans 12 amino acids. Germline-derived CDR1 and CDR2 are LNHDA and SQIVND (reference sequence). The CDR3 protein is CASRGLNTEAFF. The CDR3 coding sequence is TGTGCCAGTAGGGGCTTGAACACTGAAGCTTTCTTT. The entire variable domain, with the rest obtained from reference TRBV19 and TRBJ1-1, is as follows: DGGITQSPKYLFRKEGQNVTLSCEQNLNHDAMYWYRQDPGQGLRLIYYSQIVNDFQKGDIAEGYSVSREKKESFPLTVTSAQKNPTAFYLCASRGLNTEAFFGQGTRLTVV.

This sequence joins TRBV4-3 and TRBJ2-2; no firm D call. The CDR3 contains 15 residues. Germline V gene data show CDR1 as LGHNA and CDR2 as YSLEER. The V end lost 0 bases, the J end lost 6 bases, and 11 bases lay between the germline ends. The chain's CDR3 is CASSQDRLRSGELFF. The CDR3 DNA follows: TGCGCCAGCAGCCAAGATCGGCTCCGATCCGGGGAGCTGTTTTTT.

The CDR3 coding sequence is TGCGCCAGCAGCTTGGGCTATGAGCAGTTCTTC. It codes for CASSLGYEQFF. The chain has TRBV5-1 and TRBJ2-1; unclear D gene. V was cut by 0 bases and J by 8 bases, with 3 bases left in between. Germline CDR1 is SGHRS and CDR2 is YFSETQ. The CDR3 spans 11 residues.

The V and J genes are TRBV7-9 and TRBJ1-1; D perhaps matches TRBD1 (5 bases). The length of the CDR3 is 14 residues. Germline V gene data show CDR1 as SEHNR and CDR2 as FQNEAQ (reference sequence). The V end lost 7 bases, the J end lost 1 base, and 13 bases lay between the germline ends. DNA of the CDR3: TGTGCCAGCATCCTTAGCGACAGGAACACTGAAGCTTTCTTT. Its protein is CASILSDRNTEAFF. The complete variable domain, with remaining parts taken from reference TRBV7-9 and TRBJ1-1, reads DTGVSQNPRHKITKRGQNVTFRCDPISEHNRLYWYRQTLGQGPEFLTYFQNEAQLEKSRLLSDRFSAERPKGSFSTLEIQRTEQGDSAMYLCASILSDRNTEAFFGQGTRLTVV.

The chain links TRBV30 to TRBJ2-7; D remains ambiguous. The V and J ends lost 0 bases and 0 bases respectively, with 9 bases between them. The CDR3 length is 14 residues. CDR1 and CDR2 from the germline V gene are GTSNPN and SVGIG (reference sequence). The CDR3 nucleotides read TGTGCCTGGAGTGTACTTGACTCCTCCTACGAGCAGTACTTC. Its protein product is CAWSVLDSSYEQYF. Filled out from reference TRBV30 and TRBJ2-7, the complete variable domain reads SQTIHQWPATLVQPVGSPLSLECTVEGTSNPNLYWYRQAAGRGLQLLFYSVGIGQISSEVPQNLSASRPQDRQFILSSKKLLLSDSGFYLCAWSVLDSSYEQYFGPGTRLTVT.

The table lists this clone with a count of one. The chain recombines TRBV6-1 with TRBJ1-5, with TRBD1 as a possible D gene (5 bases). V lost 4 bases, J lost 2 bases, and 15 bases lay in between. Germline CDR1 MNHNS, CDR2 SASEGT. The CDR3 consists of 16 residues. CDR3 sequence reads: CASSGVGALGNQPQHF. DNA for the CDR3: TGTGCCAGCAGTGGGGTCGGGGCCTTAGGCAATCAGCCCCAGCATTTT.

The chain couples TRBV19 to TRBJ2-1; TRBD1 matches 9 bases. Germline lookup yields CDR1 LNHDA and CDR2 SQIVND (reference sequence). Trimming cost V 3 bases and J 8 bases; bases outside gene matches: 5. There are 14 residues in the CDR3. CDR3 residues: CASSMGTGMDEQFF. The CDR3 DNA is TGTGCCAGTAGTATGGGGACAGGGATGGATGAGCAGTTCTTC.

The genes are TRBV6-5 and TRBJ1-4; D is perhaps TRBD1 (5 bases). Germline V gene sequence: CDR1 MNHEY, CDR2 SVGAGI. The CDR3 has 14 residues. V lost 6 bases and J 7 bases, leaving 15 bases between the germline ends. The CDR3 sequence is CASRKDRGVEKLFF. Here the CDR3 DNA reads TGTGCCAGCAGAAAGGATAGGGGTGTTGAAAAACTGTTTTTT.

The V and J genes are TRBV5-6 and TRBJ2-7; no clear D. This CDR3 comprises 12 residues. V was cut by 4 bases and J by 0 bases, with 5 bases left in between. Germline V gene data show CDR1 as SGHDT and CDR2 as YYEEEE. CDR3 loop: CASSRASYEQYF. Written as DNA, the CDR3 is TGTGCCAGCAGCCGGGCCTCCTACGAGCAGTACTTC.

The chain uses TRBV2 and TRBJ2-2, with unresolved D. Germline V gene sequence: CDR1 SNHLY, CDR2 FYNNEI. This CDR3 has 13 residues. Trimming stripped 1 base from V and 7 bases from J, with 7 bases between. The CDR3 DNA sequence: TGTGCCAGCAGTGAAGGTCTCGGCGGGGAGCTGTTTTTT. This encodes CASSEGLGGELFF. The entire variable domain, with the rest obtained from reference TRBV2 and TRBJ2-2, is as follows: EPEVTQTPSHQVTQMGQEVILRCVPISNHLYFYWYRQILGQKVEFLVSFYNNEISEKSEIFDDQFSVERPDGSNFTLKIRSTKLEDSAMYFCASSEGLGGELFFGEGSRLTVL.

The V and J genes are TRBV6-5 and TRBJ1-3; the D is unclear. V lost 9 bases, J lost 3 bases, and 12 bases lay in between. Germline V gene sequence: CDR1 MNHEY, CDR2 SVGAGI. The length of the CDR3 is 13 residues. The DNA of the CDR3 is TGTGCCAGTTCCGAGACTGATGGAAACACCATATATTTT. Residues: CASSETDGNTIYF.

The CDR3 DNA reads as TGTGCCAGCAGCTTCGGGCAGGGTACTGGAAACACCATATATTTT. This sequence encodes CASSFGQGTGNTIYF. The genes are TRBV13 and TRBJ1-3; possible D gene TRBD1, 5 bases. CDR1 and CDR2 (germline): PRHDT, FYEKMQ (reference sequence). The CDR3 extends over 15 amino acids. V was trimmed by 3 bases and J by 2 bases, leaving 11 bases between them.

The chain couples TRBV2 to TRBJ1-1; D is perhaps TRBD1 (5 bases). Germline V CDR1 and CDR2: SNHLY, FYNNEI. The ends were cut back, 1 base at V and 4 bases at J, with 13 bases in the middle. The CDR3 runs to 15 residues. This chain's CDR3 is CASSEDRDPITEAFF. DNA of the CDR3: TGTGCCAGCAGTGAAGACCGGGACCCGATCACTGAAGCTTTCTTT.

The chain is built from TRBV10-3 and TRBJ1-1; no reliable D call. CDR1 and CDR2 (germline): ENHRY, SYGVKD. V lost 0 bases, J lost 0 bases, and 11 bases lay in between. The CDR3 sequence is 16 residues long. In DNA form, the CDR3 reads TGTGCCATCAGTGAGTCCCCGGGATCCATGAACACTGAAGCTTTCTTT. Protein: CAISESPGSMNTEAFF.

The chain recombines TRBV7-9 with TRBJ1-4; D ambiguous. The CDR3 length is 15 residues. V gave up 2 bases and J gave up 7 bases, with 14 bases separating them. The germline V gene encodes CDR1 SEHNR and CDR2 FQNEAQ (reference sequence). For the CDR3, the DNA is TGTGCCAGCAGCTTAATTGGGCCCGAGAGTGAAAAACTGTTTTTT. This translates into CASSLIGPESEKLFF.

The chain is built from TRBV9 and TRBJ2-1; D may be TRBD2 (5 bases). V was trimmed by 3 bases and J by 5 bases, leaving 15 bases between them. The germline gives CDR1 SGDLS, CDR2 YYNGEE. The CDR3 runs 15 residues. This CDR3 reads CASSATLVWHNEQFF. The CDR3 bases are TGTGCCAGCAGCGCGACACTAGTATGGCACAATGAGCAGTTCTTC. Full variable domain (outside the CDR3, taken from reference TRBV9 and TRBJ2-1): DSGVTQTPKHLITATGQRVTLRCSPRSGDLSVYWYQQSLDQGLQFLIQYYNGEERAKGNILERFSAQQFPDLHSELNLSSLELGDSALYFCASSATLVWHNEQFFGPGTRLTVL.

The CDR3 DNA is TGTGCTACTAGCGGATACACCGGGGAGCTGTTTTTT. This gives the protein CATSGYTGELFF. The rearrangement joins TRBV2 to TRBJ2-2, with 8 bases aligning to TRBD2. CDR1 is SNHLY, CDR2 FYNNEI, per germline. The CDR3 length is 12 residues.

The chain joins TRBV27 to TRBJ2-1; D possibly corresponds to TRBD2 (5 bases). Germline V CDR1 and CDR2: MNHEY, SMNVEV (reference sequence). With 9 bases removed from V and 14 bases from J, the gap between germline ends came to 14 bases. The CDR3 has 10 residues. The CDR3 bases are TGTGCCAGGACTACGGGGATCGAGTTCTTC. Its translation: CARTTGIEFF.

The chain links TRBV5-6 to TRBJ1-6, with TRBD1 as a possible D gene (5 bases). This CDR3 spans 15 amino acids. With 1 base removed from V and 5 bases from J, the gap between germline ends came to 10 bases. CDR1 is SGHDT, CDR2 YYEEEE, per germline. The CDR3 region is CASSLIGGDNSPLHF. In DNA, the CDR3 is TGTGCCAGCAGCTTGATAGGAGGGGATAATTCACCCCTCCACTTT.

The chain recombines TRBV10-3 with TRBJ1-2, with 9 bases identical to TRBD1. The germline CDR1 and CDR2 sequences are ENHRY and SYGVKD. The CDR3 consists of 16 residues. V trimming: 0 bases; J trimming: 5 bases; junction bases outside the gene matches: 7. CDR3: CAISESSDRGRYGYTF. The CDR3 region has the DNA TGTGCCATCAGTGAGTCCTCGGACAGGGGAAGATATGGCTACACCTTC.

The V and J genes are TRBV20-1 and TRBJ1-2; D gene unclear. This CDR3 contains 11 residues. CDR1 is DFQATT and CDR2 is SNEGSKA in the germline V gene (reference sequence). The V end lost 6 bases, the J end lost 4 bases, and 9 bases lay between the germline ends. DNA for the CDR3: TGCAGTGCCTCCTTCAGCTATGGCTACACCTTC. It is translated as CSASFSYGYTF.

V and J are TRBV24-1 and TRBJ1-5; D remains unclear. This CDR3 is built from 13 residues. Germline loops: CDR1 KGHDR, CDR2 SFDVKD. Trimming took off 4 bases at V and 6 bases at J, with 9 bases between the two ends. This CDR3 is CATSEGPRQPQHF. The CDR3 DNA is TGTGCCACCAGTGAGGGCCCCCGTCAGCCCCAGCATTTT.